This T cell receptor (beta chain) was found in a study of blood T cell repertoires in COVID-19. This table comes from immunoSEQ multiplex PCR, and its TCRdb copy is limited to in-frame clones, with some not included. This table holds 200,000 to 250,000 clones, about 90% found once. Sequenced sample: peripheral blood. The clonotype was recovered from a man aged 25 to 45 with COVID-19, enrolled during active disease.

The CDR3 bases are TGTGCCTGGAGTGTGGAGGGAAACACCATATATTTT. Its protein product is CAWSVEGNTIYF. This chain joins TRBV30 and TRBJ1-3; D unclear. CDR1 GTSNPN and CDR2 SVGIG come from the germline V gene (reference sequence). Trimming took off 0 bases at V and 4 bases at J, with 4 bases between the two ends. The CDR3 sequence is 12 residues long.